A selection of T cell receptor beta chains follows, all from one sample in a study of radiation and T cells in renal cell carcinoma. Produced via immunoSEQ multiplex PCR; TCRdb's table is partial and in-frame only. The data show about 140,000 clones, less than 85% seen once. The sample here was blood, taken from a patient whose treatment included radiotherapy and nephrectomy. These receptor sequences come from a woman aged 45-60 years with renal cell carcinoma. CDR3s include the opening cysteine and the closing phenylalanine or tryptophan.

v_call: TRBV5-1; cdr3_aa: CASSLGAGTGELFF
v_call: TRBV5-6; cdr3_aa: CASSLDRGSTDTQYF
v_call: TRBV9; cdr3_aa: CASSPRQNTGELFF
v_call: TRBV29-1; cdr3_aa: CSVAQGFNTEAFF
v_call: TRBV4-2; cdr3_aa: CASSQGLPSYEQYF
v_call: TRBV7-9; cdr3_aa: CASSLAGPYEQYF
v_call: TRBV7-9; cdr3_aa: CASNPPGQTSGNTIYF
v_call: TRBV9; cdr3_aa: CASSVDLLGNTIYF
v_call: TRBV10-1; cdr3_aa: CASSDGGESYNEQFF
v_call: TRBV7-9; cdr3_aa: CASSTWDGSTNEKLFF
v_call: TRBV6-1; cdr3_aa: CASTTDGGGYTF
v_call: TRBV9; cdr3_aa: CASSVLWTDTEAFF
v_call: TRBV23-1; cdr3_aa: CASSHLCLSGYEQYF
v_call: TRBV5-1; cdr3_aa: CASSPDRLDPRQFF
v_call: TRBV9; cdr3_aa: CASSERKGSGNYGGYTF
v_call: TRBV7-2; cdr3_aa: CASSFSTGGYEQYF